Each of the 9 T cell receptor beta chains below was sequenced from the same sample in a study of blood T cells in healthy people across ages. Next came a second PCR, run for roughly 6 to 11 cycles, which used a sample-barcoded 5' primer along with a J-beta primer mix. TCRdb itself ran the 5' RACE reads through MiXCR, one entry per CDR3 protein. The profile shows about 970,000 distinct CDR3 sequences, just over 50% of them singletons. Sequenced input: blood. These TCRs come from a woman aged 60-70 years in good health.

This clonotype was recorded a few times. The rearrangement joins TRBV29-1 to TRBJ1-5; D perhaps matches TRBD1 (5 bases). CDR1 SQVTM and CDR2 ANQGSEA come from the germline V gene. The CDR3 contains 12 residues. V was trimmed by 7 bases and J by 5 bases, leaving 12 bases between them. The chain's CDR3 is CSASRGDQPQHF. As DNA, the CDR3 is TGCAGCGCCTCGAGGGGCGATCAGCCCCAGCATTTT. The whole variable domain, remainder taken from reference TRBV29-1 and TRBJ1-5, is SAVISQKPSRDICQRGTSLTIQCQVDSQVTMMFWYRQQPGQSLTLIATANQGSEATYESGFVIDKFPISRPNLTFSTLTVSNMSPEDSSIYLCSASRGDQPQHFGDGTRLSIL.

This clonotype was seen a handful of times. V usage is TRBV25-1 and J usage is TRBJ2-3; perhaps TRBD1 as D (5 bases). This CDR3 region has 15 residues. The ends were cut back, 3 bases at V and 0 bases at J, with 10 bases in the middle. The germline V gene has CDR1 MGHDK and CDR2 SYGVNS. The CDR3 region is CASSEHRFSTDTQYF. CDR3 coding DNA: TGTGCCAGCAGTGAGCACAGGTTTAGCACAGATACGCAGTATTTT.

The genes are TRBV6-6 and TRBJ2-3; D unresolved. The CDR3 covers 12 residues. Trimming shortened V by 8 bases and J by 5 bases, and 11 bases separated the two germline ends. Germline V gene lookup returns CDR1 MNHNY and CDR2 SVGAGI (reference sequence). CDR3 amino acids: CASGLSGDTQYF. The DNA for the CDR3 is TGTGCCAGCGGATTGTCAGGAGATACGCAGTATTTT.

The chain employs TRBV5-1 and TRBJ2-3; TRBD2 matches at 7 bases. The CDR3 consists of 16 residues. CDR1 is SGHRS, CDR2 YFSETQ, per germline. V shed 5 bases and J 1 base; nucleotides not matched to a gene: 10. The DNA of the CDR3 is TGCGCCAGCAGAGTAGCGGCGGGAGCGGGCACAGATACGCAGTATTTT. Residues: CASRVAAGAGTDTQYF.

This clonotype was seen a few times. Mismatch with germline at one junction end may stem from a read error. The V and J genes are TRBV9 and TRBJ2-3; TRBD2 might be the D (6 bases). Germline assignment: CDR1 SGDLS and CDR2 YYNGEE. The CDR3 contains 13 residues. The CDR3 sequence is CACSGGGTDTQYF. For the CDR3, the DNA is TGTGCCTGCAGCGGAGGGGGCACAGATACGCAGTATTTT.

The chain is built from TRBV6-5 and TRBJ1-1; D not certain. This CDR3 has 16 amino acids. Trimming pared 4 bases from V and 1 base from J, leaving 16 bases between. The germline CDR1 and CDR2 sequences are MNHEY and SVGAGI. The CDR3 is CASSSLLRTSNTEAFF. The CDR3 DNA sequence: TGTGCCAGCAGTTCCTTACTCCGCACCTCGAACACTGAAGCTTTCTTT.

This clonotype turned up a few times. The V call is TRBV4-1, the J call TRBJ2-7, with 7 bases matching TRBD2. The CDR3 runs to 17 residues. V gave up 1 base and J gave up 3 bases; unmatched junction bases: 12. The germline V gene encodes CDR1 MGHRA and CDR2 YSYEKL. The CDR3 DNA follows: TGCGCCAGCAGCCAAGGAAGGGCGGGAGTCCGATTCTACGAGCAGTACTTC. It is translated as CASSQGRAGVRFYEQYF.

The chain joins TRBV12-3 or TRBV12-4 to TRBJ2-1, with D possibly being TRBD1 (6 bases). The CDR3 has 16 residues. V lost 2 bases to trimming and J lost 0 bases, with 11 bases between them. The CDR3 DNA is TGTGCCAGCAGTTTAAGGGGGTCGAGCTCCTACAATGAGCAGTTCTTC. This translates into CASSLRGSSSYNEQFF.

The chain recombines TRBV5-1 with TRBJ1-2; a weak D match, TRBD1 (5 bases). The length of the CDR3 is 12 residues. In germline, CDR1 is SGHRS, CDR2 YFSETQ. V was cut by 6 bases and J by 8 bases, with 14 bases left in between. The CDR3 sequence is CASKGPARGYTF. The CDR3 DNA reads TGCGCCAGCAAGGGGCCAGCGCGGGGCTACACCTTC.